Here is one T cell receptor beta chain with its context. Antigen specificity is unknown. These data come from a study of cytomegalovirus exposure and HLA in healthy donors. Study findings and constraints: Earlier findings revealed that most TCR beta V segments proved productive either about 87% or about 30% of the time. Later analysis showed most CMV-associated TCR beta chains appearing HLA-restricted.

The primer mix had 60 Vbeta and 13 Jbeta primers. In the authors' workflow: Approximately 11 million of the 60 million to 90 million unique TCR beta chains counted in a later analysis were shared. Sequencing used immunoSEQ multiplex PCR; TCRdb keeps in-frame clones, though not all of them. V and J calls and clone size come straight from that table; D and trimming were deduced from the DNA. Of 130,000 to 150,000 clones listed, around 78% are singletons. This sequence was found in a man between 35 and 55 years old in good health and CMV-seropositive. Sequencing input: PBMCs.

The CDR3 DNA reads TGCGCCAGCAGCCGAGAGACAGTAGCCGGAAACACCATATATTTT. Protein product: CASSRETVAGNTIYF. The chain joins TRBV4-1 to TRBJ1-3, with D possibly matching TRBD1 (5 bases). With 4 bases removed from V and 4 bases from J, the gap between germline ends came to 14 bases. The V gene's germline CDR1 is MGHRA and CDR2 YSYEKL. There are 15 residues in the CDR3.